The 8 T cell receptor beta chains reported below all come from one sample, sequenced in a study of blood T cell repertoires in COVID-19 (TCRdb year 2020). Library preparation employed the immunoSEQ multiplex PCR assay. The immuneACCESS repertoire file appears here via TCRdb, limited to in-frame rearrangements. These files lack a portion of the clones; in checked studies, under half of the deficit traces to unresolved V genes, and the cause of the others is not known. The sample table records 99,000 or so clones; around 87% of these occur just once. The ten top clones hold about 15% of the sample. The sequenced sample consisted of peripheral blood. Receptors originate from a man in his fifties or sixties with acute or convalescent COVID-19.

The chain joins TRBV10-2 to TRBJ1-1, with 7 bases fitting TRBD1. The CDR3 totals 18 residues. Germline V gene sequence: CDR1 WSHSY, CDR2 SAAADI. V lost 5 bases and J lost 0; bases outside the gene matches: 15. The CDR3 reads CASSITRGAGVMNTEAFF. CDR3 bases: TGCGCCAGCAGTATCACCAGGGGGGCAGGCGTCATGAACACTGAAGCTTTCTTT.

J is TRBJ1-2 and V is TRBV5-4, with 8 bases identical to TRBD1. V lost 4 bases, J lost 5 bases, and 4 bases stayed unmatched. The CDR3 has 13 residues. Germline values: CDR1 SGHNT, CDR2 YYREEE (reference sequence). The CDR3 protein is CASSTDRGYGYTF. DNA of the CDR3: TGTGCCAGCAGCACCGACAGGGGATATGGCTACACCTTC.

V and J are TRBV27 and TRBJ1-2; possibly TRBD1 for D (6 bases). Deletions cut 5 bases from V and 4 bases from J, with 14 bases between. The CDR3 loop spans 14 amino acids. Germline CDR1 reads MNHEY; CDR2 reads SMNVEV (reference sequence). This CDR3 is CASSLGARGYGYTF. The CDR3, as DNA: TGTGCCAGCAGTCTGGGGGCGCGTGGCTATGGCTACACCTTC.

The chain has TRBV3-1 (or the pseudogene TRBV3-2) and TRBJ2-7, with 7 nucleotides matching TRBD1. Germline trimming cut 6 bases from V and 4 bases from J; bases unmatched to any gene: 6. This CDR3 has 13 amino acids. Looked up from germline, CDR1 is LGHDT and CDR2 is YNNKEL (reference sequence). Written as DNA, the CDR3 is TGTGCCAGCAGTCACAGGGGATGGTACGAGCAGTACTTC. Protein sequence: CASSHRGWYEQYF.

The genes are TRBV9 and TRBJ2-5, with 13 bases aligning to TRBD2. V lost 3 bases, J lost 2 bases, and 16 bases stayed unmatched. CDR1 and CDR2 from the germline V gene are SGDLS and YYNGEE. There are 20 residues in the CDR3. CDR3 protein: CASSAHGGTSGRVGQETQYF. CDR3 sequence (DNA): TGTGCCAGCAGCGCCCATGGGGGTACTAGCGGGAGGGTCGGGCAAGAGACCCAGTACTTC.

The chain recombines TRBV4-2 with TRBJ2-3; 13 bases are shared with TRBD2. Germline trimming cut 3 bases from V and 6 bases from J; bases unmatched to any gene: 3. CDR1 and CDR2 (germline): LGHNA, YNFKEQ. This CDR3 is 15 amino acids long. The CDR3 is CASSQETSGGDTQYF. The DNA for the CDR3 is TGTGCCAGCAGCCAGGAGACTAGCGGGGGGGATACGCAGTATTTT.

The chain recombines TRBV3-1 (or the pseudogene TRBV3-2) with TRBJ2-3; TRBD2 matches at 12 bases. Germline assignment: CDR1 LGHDT and CDR2 YNNKEL (reference sequence). The CDR3 covers 16 residues. V was clipped by 4 bases and J by 4 bases; unmatched bases: 6. CDR3 sequence reads: CASSLRLAGVADTQYF. Here the CDR3 DNA reads TGTGCCAGCAGCCTTAGACTAGCGGGAGTCGCAGATACGCAGTATTTT.

The chain links TRBV2 to TRBJ2-7, with a tentative D call TRBD1 (5 bases). The CDR3 is 12 amino acids. V dropped 3 bases and J dropped 3 bases, with 6 bases sitting between them. Germline CDR1 and CDR2: SNHLY and FYNNEI. Written as DNA, the CDR3 is TGTGCCAGCAGTGAGACAGTCTACGAGCAGTACTTC. It codes for CASSETVYEQYF.